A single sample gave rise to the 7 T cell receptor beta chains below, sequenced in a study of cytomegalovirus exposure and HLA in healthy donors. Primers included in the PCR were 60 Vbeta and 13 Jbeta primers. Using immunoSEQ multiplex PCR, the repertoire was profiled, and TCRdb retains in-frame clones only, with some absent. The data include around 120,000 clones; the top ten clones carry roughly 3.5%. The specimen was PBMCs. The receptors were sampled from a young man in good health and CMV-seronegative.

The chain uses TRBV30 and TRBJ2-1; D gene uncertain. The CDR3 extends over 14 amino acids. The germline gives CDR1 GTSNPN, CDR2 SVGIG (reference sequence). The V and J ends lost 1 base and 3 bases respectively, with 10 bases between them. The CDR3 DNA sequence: TGTGCCTGGAGTGCTAGAGCTTACTACAATGAGCAGTTCTTC. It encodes CAWSARAYYNEQFF. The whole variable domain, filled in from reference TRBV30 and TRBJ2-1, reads SQTIHQWPATLVQPVGSPLSLECTVEGTSNPNLYWYRQAAGRGLQLLFYSVGIGQISSEVPQNLSASRPQDRQFILSSKKLLLSDSGFYLCAWSARAYYNEQFFGPGTRLTVL.

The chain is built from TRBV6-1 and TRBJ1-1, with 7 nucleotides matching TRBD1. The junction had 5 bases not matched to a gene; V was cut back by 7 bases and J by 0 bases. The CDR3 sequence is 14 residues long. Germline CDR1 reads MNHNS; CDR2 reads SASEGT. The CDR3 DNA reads TGTGCCAGCACGGGACAGATAATGAACACTGAAGCTTTCTTT. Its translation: CASTGQIMNTEAFF.

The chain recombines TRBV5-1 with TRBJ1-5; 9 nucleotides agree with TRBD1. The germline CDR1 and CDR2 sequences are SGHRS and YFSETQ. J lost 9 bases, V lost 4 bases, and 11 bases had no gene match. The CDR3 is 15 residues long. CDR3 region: CASSTGQGSMSPQHF. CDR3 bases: TGCGCCAGCAGCACTGGACAGGGGTCGATGTCGCCCCAGCATTTT.

CDR3 DNA: TGTGCCAGCAGCTTCAGAGGGGGTAGCTCCTACAATGAGCAGTTCTTC. It specifies CASSFRGGSSYNEQFF. V and J are TRBV7-8 and TRBJ2-1; weak D call: TRBD1 (6 bases). CDR1 is SGHVS and CDR2 is FQNEAQ in the germline V gene. This CDR3 has 16 residues. The V end lost 3 bases, the J end lost 0 bases, and 12 bases lay between the germline ends.

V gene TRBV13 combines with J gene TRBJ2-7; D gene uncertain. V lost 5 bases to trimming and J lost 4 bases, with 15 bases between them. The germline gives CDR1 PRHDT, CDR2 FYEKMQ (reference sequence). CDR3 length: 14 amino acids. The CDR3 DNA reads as TGTGCCAGCAGCCGCAGGCCCGCCCGTTACGAGCAGTACTTC. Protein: CASSRRPARYEQYF.

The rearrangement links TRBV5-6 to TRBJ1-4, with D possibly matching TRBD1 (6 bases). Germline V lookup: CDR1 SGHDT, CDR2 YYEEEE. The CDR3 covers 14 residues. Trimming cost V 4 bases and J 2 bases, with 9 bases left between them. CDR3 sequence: CASSPGATNEKLFF. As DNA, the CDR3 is TGTGCCAGCAGCCCAGGGGCGACTAATGAAAAACTGTTTTTT.

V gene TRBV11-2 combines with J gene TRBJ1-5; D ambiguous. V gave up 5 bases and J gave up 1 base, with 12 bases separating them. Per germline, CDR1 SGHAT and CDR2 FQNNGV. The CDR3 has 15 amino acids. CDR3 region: CASSPSPESNQPQHF. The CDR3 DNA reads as TGTGCCAGCAGCCCCTCCCCTGAGAGCAATCAGCCCCAGCATTTT.